Listed below are T cell receptor beta chains from one sample, sequenced in a study of shared clonotypes between healthy human individuals. The assay was immunoSEQ multiplex PCR, and TCRdb's table has in-frame clones only and misses some. Found here are under 2.5 million clones, roughly 90% of them singletons; the top ten hold approximately 0.41%. Material: naive CD4+ T cells from PBMCs. These receptors originate from a man aged 18 to 29 in good health. Some clones in this sample may be carry-over from other donors' samples. The CDR3 runs from the conserved cysteine through the conserved F or W. D genes are given only for firm matches. Some rows have no size entry. The others give once, few or many, or a class for an expanded clone.

CDR3aa,CDR3nt,v_gene,j_gene,abundance,d_gene
CASSAYGTHQPQHF,TGTGCCAGCAGTGCTTACGGGACCCATCAGCCCCAGCATTTT,TRBV2,TRBJ1-5,NA,NA
CASSLRSQGSSYNEQFF,TGTGCCAGCAGCTTAAGGTCGCAGGGGAGCTCCTACAATGAGCAGTTCTTC,TRBV7-2,TRBJ2-1,NA,NA
CASSQNTQGTVLYGYTF,TGTGCCAGCTCACAAAACACACAGGGGACGGTTCTCTATGGCTACACCTTC,TRBV18,TRBJ1-2,NA,TRBD1
CASSPSSQPQHF,TGTGCCAGCAGTCCAAGCAGTCAGCCCCAGCATTTT,TRBV6-5,TRBJ1-5,NA,NA
CASSSQGGGTEAFF,TGCGCCAGCAGCTCCCAGGGTGGAGGCACTGAAGCTTTCTTT,TRBV5-1,TRBJ1-1,NA,NA
CAWSVSDEQYF,TGTGCCTGGAGTGTCTCGGACGAGCAGTACTTC,TRBV30,TRBJ2-7,NA,NA
CASSEQFYGYTF,TGTGCCAGCAGTGAACAATTCTATGGCTACACCTTC,TRBV6-1,TRBJ1-2,NA,NA
CASSRIGGQETQYF,TGTGCCAGCAGCAGGATTGGCGGTCAAGAGACCCAGTACTTC,TRBV9,TRBJ2-5,NA,NA
CASSRPPTGELFF,TGTGCCAGTAGTAGACCCCCCACCGGGGAGCTGTTTTTT,TRBV19,TRBJ2-2,NA,NA
CASSLEGSAAYEQYF,TGCGCCAGCAGCTTGGAGGGTAGCGCTGCCTACGAGCAGTACTTC,TRBV5-1,TRBJ2-7,once,NA
CATAGGSNQPQHF,TGTGCCACCGCGGGGGGGAGCAATCAGCCCCAGCATTTT,TRBV15,TRBJ1-5,NA,NA
CASSAALEQYF,TGTGCCAGCAGCGCCGCCCTGGAGCAGTACTTC,TRBV5-5,TRBJ2-7,once,NA
CASSEFSAGTDTQYF,TGTGCCAGCAGTGAATTTTCGGCGGGCACAGATACGCAGTATTTT,TRBV25-1,TRBJ2-3,NA,NA
CASSLDAGARELFF,TGCGCCAGCAGCTTGGATGCAGGGGCCAGGGAGCTGTTTTTT,TRBV5-1,TRBJ2-2,NA,NA
CASRPTEREKLFF,TGTGCCAGCAGACCTACCGAGCGGGAAAAACTGTTTTTT,TRBV28,TRBJ1-4,NA,NA
CASSQQTGGAYEQYF,TGCGCCAGCAGCCAGCAGACAGGGGGGGCTTACGAGCAGTACTTC,TRBV4-1,TRBJ2-7,once,TRBD1
CSAPPGHEQFF,TGCAGTGCGCCGCCTGGCCACGAGCAGTTCTTC,TRBV20-1,TRBJ2-1,NA,NA
CASSLRPTGSGTDTQYF,TGTGCCAGCAGCTTAAGGCCGACAGGCTCCGGCACAGATACGCAGTATTTT,TRBV7-3,TRBJ2-3,NA,NA
CASRPDRGASLWADTQYF,TGTGCCAGCAGACCCGACAGGGGGGCGTCCCTTTGGGCAGATACGCAGTATTTT,TRBV28,TRBJ2-3,NA,TRBD1
CSAGKYNEQFF,TGCAGCGCCGGGAAGTACAATGAGCAGTTCTTC,TRBV29-1,TRBJ2-1,NA,NA
CASSFLIQGAVETQYF,TGCGCCAGCAGCTTCCTCATCCAGGGGGCTGTAGAGACCCAGTACTTC,TRBV5-1,TRBJ2-5,NA,TRBD1
CASSLGQGGTNEKLFF,TGCGCCAGCAGCTTGGGACAGGGGGGAACTAATGAAAAACTGTTTTTT,TRBV5-1,TRBJ1-4,NA,TRBD1
CASSNGLAGINEQFF,TGTGCCAGCAGCAACGGACTAGCGGGAATCAATGAGCAGTTCTTC,TRBV7-3,TRBJ2-1,NA,TRBD2
CASSRGMNTEAFF,TGCGCCAGCAGCCGAGGTATGAACACTGAAGCTTTCTTT,TRBV10-1,TRBJ1-1,few,NA
CASGWQGLATNEKLFF,TGTGCCAGCGGGTGGCAGGGACTGGCAACTAATGAAAAACTGTTTTTT,TRBV28,TRBJ1-4,NA,NA
CASSPPASVNKINTGELFF,TGTGCCAGCTCACCACCGGCTAGCGTAAATAAAATAAACACCGGGGAGCTGTTTTTT,TRBV18,TRBJ2-2,NA,NA
CTLRTATDTQYF,TGCACCCTCAGGACAGCTACAGATACGCAGTATTTT,TRBV29-1,TRBJ2-3,NA,NA
CASSQDRVGRGREKLFF,TGTGCCAGCAGCCAAGATCGAGTGGGCAGGGGGCGAGAAAAACTGTTTTTT,TRBV14,TRBJ1-4,NA,TRBD1
CATSRDGGSYNEQFF,TGTGCCACCAGCAGAGATGGGGGTAGCTACAATGAGCAGTTCTTC,TRBV15,TRBJ2-1,NA,NA
CASSPGPAGFGSGANVLTF,TGTGCCAGCTCACCGGGGCCGGCGGGTTTCGGCTCTGGGGCCAACGTCCTGACTTTC,TRBV18,TRBJ2-6,NA,NA
CASSRSDKSSYEQYF,TGTGCCAGTAGCCGATCGGATAAAAGCTCCTACGAGCAGTACTTC,TRBV19,TRBJ2-7,once,NA
CASSLVLWGADTQYF,TGTGCCAGCAGCTTAGTGCTTTGGGGGGCAGATACGCAGTATTTT,TRBV7-2,TRBJ2-3,NA,NA
CASSRRGPQHF,TGTGCCAGCAGCAGACGGGGGCCCCAGCATTTT,TRBV21-1,TRBJ1-5,NA,NA
CASSLQHGGETQYF,TGTGCCAGCAGCTTACAGCACGGGGGAGAGACCCAGTACTTC,TRBV7-2,TRBJ2-5,NA,NA
CASSRQGRGETQYF,TGTGCCAGCAGTAGACAGGGTAGGGGGGAGACCCAGTACTTC,TRBV6-1,TRBJ2-5,NA,TRBD1
CAIRAGDGNNYGYTF,TGTGCCATCAGAGCAGGGGACGGGAATAACTATGGCTACACCTTC,TRBV10-3,TRBJ1-2,NA,NA
CASSGPLAGEAYNSPLHF,TGTGCCAGCAGCGGGCCGCTGGCAGGCGAGGCCTATAATTCACCCCTCCACTTT,TRBV9,TRBJ1-6,NA,NA
CASSGGTLYSNQPQHF,TGTGCCAGCAGCGGGGGGACCTTATATAGCAATCAGCCCCAGCATTTT,TRBV5-6,TRBJ1-5,NA,NA
CASRGTSGAYNEQFF,TGTGCCAGCAGGGGGACTAGCGGAGCCTACAATGAGCAGTTCTTC,TRBV2,TRBJ2-1,NA,TRBD2
CASSPDRNYGYTF,TGTGCCAGCAGCCCCGACAGGAACTATGGCTACACCTTC,TRBV5-5,TRBJ1-2,NA,NA
CASSIGLAGGPETQYF,TGTGCCAGCAGTATAGGACTAGCGGGAGGGCCGGAGACCCAGTACTTC,TRBV27,TRBJ2-5,NA,TRBD2
CASSLAAGIAPPWNF,TGTGCCAGCAGCTTAGCTGCAGGTATAGCCCCCCCCTGGAACTTC,TRBV7-2,TRBJ2-7,NA,NA
CASSRAFDTEAFF,TGCGCCAGTAGTAGGGCTTTTGACACTGAAGCTTTCTTT,TRBV4-1,TRBJ1-1,NA,NA
CASSIREGNTEAFF,TGTGCCAGTAGTATACGGGAGGGGAACACTGAAGCTTTCTTT,TRBV19,TRBJ1-1,NA,NA
CASSIRSGANVLTF,TGTGCCAGTAGTATCCGCTCTGGGGCCAACGTCCTGACTTTC,TRBV19,TRBJ2-6,NA,NA
CASSGGRRDSGANVLTF,TGTGCCAGCAGTGGAGGGAGAAGGGACTCTGGGGCCAACGTCCTGACTTTC,TRBV2,TRBJ2-6,NA,NA
CASSQGTSRETQYF,TGCGCCAGCAGCCAAGGTACTAGCAGGGAGACCCAGTACTTC,TRBV4-1,TRBJ2-5,NA,NA
CASGHQGAGEKLFF,TGTGCCAGCGGGCATCAGGGGGCCGGTGAAAAACTGTTTTTT,TRBV27,TRBJ1-4,NA,TRBD1
CASSLARGPGNQPQHF,TGTGCCAGCAGCTTAGCGCGCGGACCTGGCAATCAGCCCCAGCATTTT,TRBV7-8,TRBJ1-5,NA,NA
CASSLGPNTEAFF,TGCGCCAGCAGCTTAGGCCCGAACACTGAAGCTTTCTTT,TRBV5-1,TRBJ1-1,NA,NA
CASSLAGHRTNNEQFF,TGTGCCAGCAGCTTAGCGGGTCATAGGACTAACAATGAGCAGTTCTTC,TRBV7-6,TRBJ2-1,NA,NA
CASSLSVAGSHQPQHF,TGTGCCAGCAGTTTATCCGTCGCAGGGAGTCATCAGCCCCAGCATTTT,TRBV28,TRBJ1-5,NA,NA
CASSPDRGRMSHGYTF,TGTGCCAGCTCACCTGACAGGGGGCGCATGTCTCATGGCTACACCTTC,TRBV18,TRBJ1-2,few,TRBD1
CASSLNQGGPYEQYF,TGTGCCAGCAGCCTCAACCAGGGGGGGCCCTACGAGCAGTACTTC,TRBV27,TRBJ2-7,NA,NA